The 24 T cell receptor beta chains below come from one sample, sequenced in a study of shared clonotypes between healthy human individuals. The method was immunoSEQ multiplex PCR; TCRdb's version includes in-frame clones alone and lacks a portion of them. Counted here are over 1.5 million clones, approximately 98% occurring once; the ten biggest clones make up about 0.42%. Sequenced material: naive CD4+ T cells sorted from blood. The subset: CD45RA+ positively selected. The receptors stem from a man under 40 in good health.

CDR3 bases: TGTGCCAGTAGCTCCCCGTCAGATACGCAGTATTTT. This encodes CASSSPSDTQYF. V usage is TRBV19 and J usage is TRBJ2-3, with D hard to call. The CDR3 sequence is 12 residues long. Germline-derived CDR1 and CDR2 are LNHDA and SQIVND (reference sequence). Trimming left V 6 bases short and J 4 bases short, with 8 bases between.

The chain combines TRBV14 with TRBJ1-1; no clear D. Germline assignment: CDR1 SGHDN and CDR2 FVKESK. This CDR3 comprises 13 residues. V gave up 0 bases and J gave up 10 bases, with 12 bases separating them. The CDR3 bases are TGTGCCAGCAGCCAAGAAAAATTGGGCGGAGCTTTCTTT. Encoded protein: CASSQEKLGGAFF.

The chain carries TRBV18 and TRBJ1-1, with D possibly TRBD1 on 5 matching bases. This CDR3 is built from 14 residues. Germline-derived CDR1 and CDR2 are KGHSH and LQKENI. The V and J ends lost 4 bases and 5 bases respectively, with 14 bases between them. The CDR3 DNA follows: TGTGCCAGCTCACAGCAGGGACCTGGGACTGAAGCTTTCTTT. Its translation is CASSQQGPGTEAFF.

The chain combines TRBV10-3 with TRBJ1-4; 9 bases line up with TRBD1. Germline V lookup: CDR1 ENHRY, CDR2 SYGVKD. J lost 7 bases, V lost 10 bases, and 4 bases had no gene match. The CDR3 spans 12 residues. The CDR3 loop is CATTGGGEKLFF. The CDR3 DNA sequence: TGTGCCACCACAGGGGGCGGTGAAAAACTGTTTTTT.

The V and J genes are TRBV6-6 and TRBJ2-1; D gene ambiguous. Trimming took off 4 bases at V and 10 bases at J, with 11 bases between the two ends. The CDR3 extends over 12 amino acids. Germline loops: CDR1 MNHNY, CDR2 SVGAGI (reference sequence). The CDR3 is CASSSLTQEQFF. The CDR3 DNA is TGTGCCAGCAGTTCCCTTACTCAGGAGCAGTTCTTC.

Written as DNA, the CDR3 is TGTGCCAGCAGCCCCAGCGCGGGGGGCACTGAAGCTTTCTTT. Translated, it gives CASSPSAGGTEAFF. The chain employs TRBV7-7 and TRBJ1-1; weak D call: TRBD1 (5 bases). Trimming stripped 5 bases from V and 4 bases from J, with 14 bases between. CDR3 length equals 14 residues. Per the germline V gene, CDR1 is SSHAT and CDR2 is FNYEAQ (reference sequence).

This sequence joins TRBV7-2 and TRBJ1-2, with D unclear. V lost 5 bases to trimming and J lost 8 bases, with 24 bases between them. Germline assignment: CDR1 SGHTA and CDR2 FQGNSA. This CDR3 comprises 16 residues. For the CDR3, the DNA is TGTGCCAGCAGCCCAGTAATGGGAGACACCTCGGGAGGCTACACCTTC. This codes for CASSPVMGDTSGGYTF.

The V call is TRBV18, the J call TRBJ2-6; 8 bases match TRBD1. CDR1 is KGHSH, CDR2 LQKENI, per germline. The CDR3 contains 17 residues. The V gene end was trimmed by 6 bases and the J gene end by 0 bases; junction bases not matched to a gene: 7. The CDR3 is CASSRGQGNSGANVLTF. CDR3 nucleotide sequence: TGTGCCAGCTCTCGAGGACAGGGAAACTCTGGGGCCAACGTCCTGACTTTC.

CDR3 bases: TGTGCCAGTACGGGACAGCTTCTCGAAAAACTGTTTTTT. This sequence encodes CASTGQLLEKLFF. The chain recombines TRBV19 with TRBJ1-4; the match to TRBD1 covers 7 bases. The V gene end was trimmed by 7 bases and the J gene end by 8 bases; junction bases not matched to a gene: 7. The CDR3 totals 13 residues. Germline values: CDR1 LNHDA, CDR2 SQIVND (reference sequence).

The chain is built from TRBV4-3 and TRBJ2-1; TRBD2 aligns across 14 bases. V shed 0 bases, J shed 0 bases, and the junction held 7 bases outside the gene matches. The V gene's germline CDR1 is LGHNA and CDR2 YSLEER. CDR3 size: 20 residues. CDR3: CASSQDRGLAGEDSYNEQFF. DNA of the CDR3: TGCGCCAGCAGCCAAGATAGGGGACTAGCGGGAGAAGACTCCTACAATGAGCAGTTCTTC.

This chain links TRBV6-1 with TRBJ1-3; D not resolved. The CDR3 runs 15 residues. Trimming took 2 bases from V and 0 from J, leaving 8 bases between them. Germline loops: CDR1 MNHNS, CDR2 SASEGT. The CDR3 loop is CASSEMSVSGNTIYF. DNA for the CDR3: TGTGCCAGCAGTGAAATGTCGGTCTCTGGAAACACCATATATTTT.

J is TRBJ1-2 and V is TRBV7-9, with D perhaps TRBD1 (6 bases). V lost 9 bases and J lost 0, with 23 bases in between. Germline lookup yields CDR1 SEHNR and CDR2 FQNEAQ (reference sequence). CDR3 length equals 17 residues. The CDR3 DNA sequence: TGTGCCAGTTCAGAGGTTTACAGGGATAGTCCTAACTATGGCTACACCTTC. It translates to CASSEVYRDSPNYGYTF.

The V and J genes are TRBV15 and TRBJ1-1; the D is unclear. Per germline, CDR1 LNHNV and CDR2 YYDKDF (reference sequence). Trimming stripped 0 bases from V and 5 bases from J, with 13 bases between. The CDR3 runs 15 residues. The CDR3 nucleotides are TGTGCCACCAGCAGAGATGGTAGGAAGAGTACTGAAGCTTTCTTT. As protein: CATSRDGRKSTEAFF.

The CDR3 nucleotides are TGTGCCAGCAGTTTAGTACAGGGGGTGGGTCAGCCCCAGCATTTT. Amino acid sequence: CASSLVQGVGQPQHF. The chain couples TRBV27 to TRBJ1-5, with 8 bases that match TRBD1. This CDR3 is built from 15 residues. The V segment lost 2 bases and the J segment 6 bases; nucleotides outside the gene matches: 6. Germline CDR1 is MNHEY and CDR2 is SMNVEV (reference sequence).

This chain joins TRBV19 and TRBJ1-4; 9 nucleotides align to TRBD1. Per the germline V gene, CDR1 is LNHDA and CDR2 is SQIVND (reference sequence). V lost 2 bases, J lost 5 bases, and 6 bases stayed unmatched. CDR3 length equals 16 residues. The CDR3 loop is CASSIIPGQGNEKLFF. In nucleotides, the CDR3 is TGTGCCAGTAGTATAATCCCTGGACAGGGGAATGAAAAACTGTTTTTT.

The chain combines TRBV18 with TRBJ2-5; D may match TRBD1 or TRBD2 (5 bases each). The assigned J gene may be wrong: the sequence end matches TRBJ2-7 better. CDR3 length: 11 residues. The germline gives CDR1 KGHSH, CDR2 LQKENI. The CDR3 coding sequence is TGTGCCAGCTCACGGGGGAACGAGCAGTACTTC. Translation gives CASSRGNEQYF.

The rearrangement links TRBV18 to TRBJ2-2; D possibly corresponds to TRBD2 (5 bases). Trimming left V 2 bases short and J 2 bases short, with 12 bases between. CDR1 KGHSH and CDR2 LQKENI come from the germline V gene. The CDR3 covers 16 residues. CDR3 sequence: CASSPYRGRNTGELFF. The CDR3, as DNA: TGTGCCAGCTCACCATATAGAGGGCGTAACACCGGGGAGCTGTTTTTT.

This clone appeared a single time. The chain couples TRBV4-1 to TRBJ1-2; D unclear. Trimming cost V 1 base and J 8 bases, with 17 bases left between them. The CDR3 runs to 15 residues. CDR1 and CDR2 from the germline V gene are MGHRA and YSYEKL. The CDR3 DNA follows: TGCGCCAGCAGCCAAGGAATAATAGTCCGTGTGGGCTACACCTTC. Its protein product is CASSQGIIVRVGYTF.

The rearrangement links TRBV21-1 to TRBJ1-1; TRBD1, the table's D call, lacks a check against the DNA. TRBV21-1 is tagged as a pseudogene. The CDR3 is 15 residues long. In DNA form, the CDR3 reads TGTGCCAGCAGCAAGCGCCGGGACAGGGTAGCTGAAGCTTTCTTT. It translates to CASSKRRDRVAEAFF.

J is TRBJ2-1 and V is TRBV28; weak D call: TRBD2 (7 bases). The CDR3 loop spans 15 amino acids. In germline, CDR1 is MDHEN, CDR2 SYDVKM. V lost 5 bases and J 11 bases, leaving 22 bases between the germline ends. CDR3 region: CASSILGGLFVKQFF. The CDR3 DNA reads as TGTGCCAGCAGTATATTGGGGGGGCTTTTCGTTAAGCAGTTCTTC. Using reference TRBV28 and TRBJ2-1 for the parts outside the CDR3, the full variable domain is DVKVTQSSRYLVKRTGEKVFLECVQDMDHENMFWYRQDPGLGLRLIYFSYDVKMKEKGDIPEGYSVSREKKERFSLILESASTNQTSMYLCASSILGGLFVKQFFGPGTRLTVL.

The gene calls are TRBV30 and TRBJ2-2; D remains unclear. Trimming took off 0 bases at V and 2 bases at J, with 10 bases between the two ends. The CDR3 runs to 15 residues. Germline V gives CDR1 GTSNPN, CDR2 SVGIG (reference sequence). As DNA, the CDR3 is TGTGCCTGGAGTGTACGTGGATACAACACCGGGGAGCTGTTTTTT. It yields the protein CAWSVRGYNTGELFF.

In the case of this clone: The same CDR3 is also encoded by other DNA sequences in this sample. The chain links TRBV28 to TRBJ1-5; D is uncertain. The V gene lost 3 bases and the J gene lost 2 bases, with 2 bases spanning the gap. Per germline, CDR1 MDHEN and CDR2 SYDVKM. The length of the CDR3 is 12 residues. The CDR3 sequence: CASSFGNQPQHF. The CDR3, as DNA: TGTGCCAGCAGTTTCGGCAATCAGCCCCAGCATTTT.

Worth noting for this clone: One end of the junction does not line up with germline, which may come from a read error. This chain uses TRBV11-2 with TRBJ1-4, with D possibly TRBD1 on 5 matching bases. Germline V gives CDR1 SGHAT, CDR2 FQNNGV. This CDR3 has 15 amino acids. CDR3 DNA: TGTGCCAGCACCTTAAGGGCCAGGGTTGGTGAAAAACTGTTTTTT. Its protein product is CASTLRARVGEKLFF.

V usage is TRBV6-5 and J usage is TRBJ2-5; D may be TRBD2 (5 bases). The CDR3 runs 15 residues. Per germline, CDR1 MNHEY and CDR2 SVGAGI. V was clipped by 2 bases and J by 0 bases, with 10 bases between them. The CDR3 nucleotides are TGTGCCAGCAGTTACCCCGGGGAGAACCAAGAGACCCAGTACTTC. Its translation: CASSYPGENQETQYF.